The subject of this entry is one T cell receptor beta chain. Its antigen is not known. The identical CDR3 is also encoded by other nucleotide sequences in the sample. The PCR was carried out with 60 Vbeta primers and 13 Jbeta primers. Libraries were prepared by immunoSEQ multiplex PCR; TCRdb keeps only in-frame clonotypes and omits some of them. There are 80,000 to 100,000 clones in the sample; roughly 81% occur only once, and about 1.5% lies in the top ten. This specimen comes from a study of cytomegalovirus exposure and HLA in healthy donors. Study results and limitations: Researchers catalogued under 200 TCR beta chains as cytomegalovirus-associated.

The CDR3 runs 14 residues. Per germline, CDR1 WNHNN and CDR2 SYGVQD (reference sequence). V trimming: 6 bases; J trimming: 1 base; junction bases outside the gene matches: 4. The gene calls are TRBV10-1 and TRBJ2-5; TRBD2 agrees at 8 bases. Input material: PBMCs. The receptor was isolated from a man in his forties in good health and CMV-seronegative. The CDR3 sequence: CASSAGGPQETQYF. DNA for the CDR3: TGCGCCAGCAGCGCGGGAGGTCCCCAAGAGACCCAGTACTTC.